The 28 T cell receptor beta chains below come from one sample, sequenced in a study of blood T cells in healthy people across ages. The use of a sample-barcoded 5' primer and a J-beta primer mix characterized a second PCR of about 6 to 11 cycles. TCRdb reanalysed the 5' RACE reads using MiXCR and keeps one entry per CDR3 protein. The repertoire consists of some 640,000 distinct CDR3 sequences, with roughly 31% occurring once and the leading ten covering 15% to 19%. Specimen: blood. The origin of the receptors is an elderly woman in good health.

This clonotype was seen more than once but under ten times. The junction departs from the called germline gene at one end, perhaps through a read error. The J gene is TRBJ1-5, the V gene TRBV15; D is perhaps TRBD1 (6 bases). In germline, CDR1 is LNHNV, CDR2 YYDKDF (reference sequence). The CDR3 contains 15 residues. The CDR3 spells CGTSRERQVNQPQHF. CDR3 sequence (DNA): TGTGGCACCAGCAGAGAGCGACAGGTCAATCAGCCCCAGCATTTT.

This clonotype showed up many times. The CDR3, as DNA: TGTGCCAGCAGTGGAAATTGGCAAGAGACCCAGTACTTC. It translates to CASSGNWQETQYF. The chain recombines TRBV6-1 with TRBJ2-5; D unclear. Germline V gives CDR1 MNHNS, CDR2 SASEGT. Deletions cut 4 bases from V and 2 bases from J, with 8 bases between. The CDR3 consists of 13 residues.

This clonotype has only one observation. Since a much larger clone is just one base distant, this may be a read error. The V and J genes are TRBV19 and TRBJ2-5; D uncertain. The end of the DNA fits TRBJ2-7 better, so the J call may be wrong. Looked up from germline, CDR1 is LNHDA and CDR2 is SQIVND (reference sequence). The CDR3 spans 13 residues. For the CDR3, the DNA is TGTGCCAGTAGATCCGGGCCATGCTACGAGCAGTACTTC. Encoded protein: CASRSGPCYEQYF.

V and J are TRBV4-2 and TRBJ1-2; 7 bases are shared with TRBD1. The germline V gene encodes CDR1 LGHNA and CDR2 YNFKEQ. With V trimmed by 0 bases and J by 4 bases, 20 bases remained unmatched. This CDR3 comprises 20 residues. DNA of the CDR3: TGTGCCAGCAGCCAAGATTCGCTCGGAGCAGGGGGGAGCATTAGCTATGGCTACACCTTC. Residues: CASSQDSLGAGGSISYGYTF.

This clonotype was recorded many times. The genes are TRBV24-1 and TRBJ2-1; 7 bases line up with TRBD1. Germline trimming cut 11 bases from V and 2 bases from J; bases unmatched to any gene: 8. Germline-derived CDR1 and CDR2 are KGHDR and SFDVKD. The CDR3 sequence is 14 residues long. CDR3 residues: CANSTGYAYNEQFF. The CDR3 DNA reads as TGTGCCAACTCGACAGGGTACGCCTACAATGAGCAGTTCTTC.

This clonotype was seen ten or more times. This rearrangement joins TRBV6-1 to TRBJ1-2, with a possible D match to TRBD1 (5 bases). Germline CDR1 MNHNS, CDR2 SASEGT. V shed 4 bases and J shed 4 bases, with 10 bases lying between them. This CDR3 spans 13 amino acids. CDR3 amino acids: CASSVDGTYGYTF. CDR3 bases: TGTGCCAGCAGTGTAGACGGGACCTATGGCTACACCTTC.

This clonotype was seen many times. A much more abundant neighbour one base away suggests this may be a read error. Here the CDR3 reads CASSLAAGMVNEQYF. The CDR3 bases are TGCGCCAGCAGCTTGGCAGCGGGGATGGTAAATGAGCAGTACTTC. The genes are TRBV5-1 and TRBJ2-7, with 7 bases identical to TRBD2. Germline trimming cut 0 bases from V and 7 bases from J; bases unmatched to any gene: 10. Germline V gives CDR1 SGHRS, CDR2 YFSETQ. CDR3 size: 15 residues.

This clonotype has only a few counts. DNA for the CDR3: TGTGCCTGGAGTGAGGGGCCGTACGAGCAGTACTTC. Its protein is CAWSEGPYEQYF. The chain carries TRBV30 and TRBJ2-7; a possible D gene is TRBD1 (5 bases). This CDR3 region has 12 residues. Trimming removed 1 base from V and 4 bases from J, with 8 bases in between. Germline V gives CDR1 GTSNPN, CDR2 SVGIG (reference sequence).

A note on this clonotype: Just one base apart from a much larger clone, this may be a read error. The chain has TRBV9 and TRBJ2-5; 9 nucleotides align to TRBD2. This CDR3 has 16 amino acids. The germline CDR1 and CDR2 sequences are SGDLS and YYNGEE. CDR3 sequence: CASSVGAGGLLETRYF. The DNA for the CDR3 is TGTGCCAGCAGCGTAGGGGCGGGGGGGCTCCTAGAGACCCGGTACTTC.

This clonotype was seen a handful of times. The V call is TRBV5-5, the J call TRBJ2-5; 10 bases align to TRBD2. Trimming removed 5 bases from V and 7 bases from J; junction bases left unmatched: 8. Germline V gives CDR1 SGHKS, CDR2 YYEKEE (reference sequence). The CDR3 loop spans 14 amino acids. The CDR3 loop reads CASSNPTSGPTQYF. In DNA, the CDR3 is TGTGCCAGCAGTAATCCGACTAGCGGGCCGACCCAGTACTTC.

This clonotype occurred a few times. The chain couples TRBV6-5 to TRBJ1-5; no reliable D call. Trimming removed 5 bases from V and 0 bases from J, with 8 bases in between. Germline lookup yields CDR1 MNHEY and CDR2 SVGAGI. The CDR3 length is 14 residues. CDR3: CASSTLNSNQPQHF. The CDR3 nucleotides read TGTGCCAGCAGTACGCTAAATAGCAATCAGCCCCAGCATTTT.

Details on this clonotype: This may come from a read error, since a much larger clone is one base off. The V and J genes are TRBV29-1 and TRBJ2-7; 7 nucleotides match TRBD1. The CDR3 totals 14 residues. CDR1 is SQVTM and CDR2 is ANQGSEA in the germline V gene. V shed 7 bases and J 7 bases; nucleotides not matched to a gene: 16. The CDR3 coding sequence is TGCAGCGCCCGGGACAGTCCTCCTAGAAATGAGCAGTACTTC. Protein product: CSARDSPPRNEQYF.

Only a few counts were recorded for this clonotype. The genes are TRBV18 and TRBJ1-1; 9 bases fit TRBD1. CDR1 is KGHSH and CDR2 is LQKENI in the germline V gene. The V gene end was trimmed by 2 bases and the J gene end by 3 bases; junction bases not matched to a gene: 10. CDR3 length: 17 residues. Here the CDR3 DNA reads TGTGCCAGCTCACCAGAGTCCGGGACAGGGAGGGACACTGAAGCTTTCTTT. The encoded protein is CASSPESGTGRDTEAFF.

This chain joins TRBV10-2 and TRBJ1-4; TRBD1 matches at 10 bases. V shed 7 bases, J shed 4 bases, and the junction held 3 bases outside the gene matches. Germline V gene data show CDR1 as WSHSY and CDR2 as SAAADI. This CDR3 comprises 14 residues. The CDR3 is CASIGTGDNEKLFF. The CDR3 coding sequence is TGCGCCAGCATAGGGACAGGGGATAATGAAAAACTGTTTTTT.

This chain connects TRBV4-1 to TRBJ1-2; TRBD1 is a possible D gene (5 bases). Germline V gene data show CDR1 as MGHRA and CDR2 as YSYEKL. The CDR3 length is 14 residues. The V gene lost 1 base and the J gene lost 5 bases, with 11 bases spanning the gap. The CDR3 DNA follows: TGCGCCAGCAGCCAAGGGACAACGGGGTATGGCTACACCTTC. It yields the protein CASSQGTTGYGYTF.

The rearrangement joins TRBV7-9 to TRBJ2-1, with 11 bases lining up with TRBD2. Trimming cost V 4 bases and J 16 bases; bases outside gene matches: 6. Germline-derived CDR1 and CDR2 are SEHNR and FQNEAQ (reference sequence). The length of the CDR3 is 12 residues. For the CDR3, the DNA is TGTGCCAGCAGCTCGCTAGCGGGGGGAGGTTTCTTC. It translates to CASSSLAGGGFF.

This clonotype occurred many times. The rearrangement links TRBV7-2 to TRBJ1-4; D gene unclear. V lost 0 bases and J lost 8, with 7 bases in between. Germline lookup yields CDR1 SGHTA and CDR2 FQGNSA. The CDR3 runs to 13 residues. The CDR3 nucleotides are TGTGCCAGCAGCTTAGCAGGGCCAGAAAAACTGTTTTTT. Translated: CASSLAGPEKLFF.

This clonotype was seen only a few times. A single base separates this from a much larger clone, so it may be a read error. J is TRBJ1-2 and V is TRBV7-2; the D gene is possibly TRBD1 (5 bases). The ends were cut back, 5 bases at V and 7 bases at J, with 17 bases in the middle. Per the germline V gene, CDR1 is SGHTA and CDR2 is FQGNSA. CDR3 length: 14 residues. The CDR3 is CASSPGGAVIGYTF. The CDR3 DNA sequence: TGTGCCAGCAGCCCCGGAGGGGCGGTGATTGGCTACACCTTC.

On this clonotype: One junction end disagrees with the germline gene, perhaps due to a read error. The V and J genes are TRBV15 and TRBJ2-1; 8 bases agree with TRBD1. The CDR3 loop spans 14 amino acids. The germline V gene has CDR1 LNHNV and CDR2 YYDKDF (reference sequence). This CDR3 reads CAASREQGAYKQFF. Written as DNA, the CDR3 is TGTGCCGCCAGCAGAGAGCAGGGGGCCTATAAGCAGTTCTTC.

This clonotype was detected many times. The J gene is TRBJ2-1, the V gene TRBV11-2; 10 nucleotides agree with TRBD2. The V segment lost 1 base and the J segment 4 bases; nucleotides outside the gene matches: 10. The CDR3 runs 18 residues. CDR1 and CDR2 from the germline V gene are SGHAT and FQNNGV. The CDR3 DNA sequence: TGTGCCAGCAGCTTAGCTAGCGGGGGCATAAGGTCGTACAATGAGCAGTTCTTC. Its protein is CASSLASGGIRSYNEQFF.

This clonotype has a count of ten or more. The rearrangement joins TRBV27 to TRBJ2-1; 8 bases fit TRBD2. The trim removed 5 bases at V and 6 bases at J, leaving 6 bases unmatched. Germline CDR1 reads MNHEY; CDR2 reads SMNVEV (reference sequence). The CDR3 totals 14 residues. This CDR3 is CASSRVAGFNEQFF. CDR3 nucleotides: TGTGCCAGCAGTCGAGTAGCGGGGTTCAATGAGCAGTTCTTC.

This clonotype has a handful of counts. The chain links TRBV29-1 to TRBJ1-1; D remains ambiguous. The ends were cut back, 3 bases at V and 2 bases at J, with 10 bases in the middle. Per germline, CDR1 SQVTM and CDR2 ANQGSEA. The CDR3 is 13 residues long. This chain's CDR3 is CSVEIQKNTEAFF. The CDR3 DNA reads as TGCAGCGTTGAGATTCAGAAAAACACTGAAGCTTTCTTT.

This clonotype was seen repeatedly, ten times or more. The chain links TRBV5-1 to TRBJ2-2, with TRBD1 identical over 12 bases. Germline V gene lookup returns CDR1 SGHRS and CDR2 YFSETQ. V lost 4 bases and J lost 5; bases outside the gene matches: 3. There are 15 residues in the CDR3. CDR3 DNA sequence: TGCGCCAGCAGCCTGGGACAGGGGGCAACCGGGGAGCTGTTTTTT. It specifies CASSLGQGATGELFF.

V gene TRBV7-9 combines with J gene TRBJ1-2, with 8 bases that match TRBD1. The CDR3 runs to 18 residues. V lost 1 base to trimming and J lost 7 bases; unmatched junction nucleotides: 17. Germline CDR1 SEHNR, CDR2 FQNEAQ (reference sequence). As DNA, the CDR3 is TGTGCCAGCAGCTTAGTTGGGCTGACAGGGGTCCCCAATGGTGGCTACACCTTC. It codes for CASSLVGLTGVPNGGYTF.

This clonotype came up many times. The rearrangement uses TRBV5-6 and TRBJ2-7; D remains ambiguous. The CDR3 is 13 residues long. Per germline, CDR1 SGHDT and CDR2 YYEEEE. V shed 4 bases and J shed 2 bases, with 10 bases lying between them. The CDR3 DNA follows: TGTGCCAGCAGCCCCTATTCAACCTACGAGCAGTACTTC. Translation: CASSPYSTYEQYF. Full variable domain (remainder filled in from reference TRBV5-6 and TRBJ2-7): DAGVTQSPTHLIKTRGQQVTLRCSPKSGHDTVSWYQQALGQGPQFIFQYYEEEERQRGNFPDRFSGHQFPNYSSELNVNALLLGDSALYLCASSPYSTYEQYFGPGTRLTVT.

Ten or more counts support this clonotype. The rearrangement uses TRBV12-3 or TRBV12-4 and TRBJ2-5; 13 positions agree with TRBD2. V was pared by 6 bases and J by 4 bases, with 11 bases of the junction left unmatched. CDR3 length: 17 amino acids. Written as DNA, the CDR3 is TGTGCCAGCAGCAAAGGGACTAGCGGGGCTATTCGAGAGACCCAGTACTTC. Translating it yields CASSKGTSGAIRETQYF.

This clonotype was counted many times. This chain uses TRBV29-1 with TRBJ1-1; 8 positions agree with TRBD1. The junction had 20 bases not matched to a gene; V was cut back by 6 bases and J by 11 bases. Germline V gene data show CDR1 as SQVTM and CDR2 as ANQGSEA. The CDR3 sequence is 15 residues long. The CDR3 bases are TGCAGCGTCGGCGGGGGTACCGGGACAGGCGTTCCTGCTTTCTTT. Translating gives CSVGGGTGTGVPAFF.

This chain links TRBV20-1 with TRBJ2-1; weak D call: TRBD2 (5 bases). Germline CDR1 is DFQATT and CDR2 is SNEGSKA (reference sequence). With 6 bases removed from V and 8 bases from J, the gap between germline ends came to 17 bases. The CDR3 is 13 amino acids. CDR3 nucleotide sequence: TGCAGTGCCGGACTCCCCCAAGTCGATGAGCAGTTCTTC. Residues: CSAGLPQVDEQFF.